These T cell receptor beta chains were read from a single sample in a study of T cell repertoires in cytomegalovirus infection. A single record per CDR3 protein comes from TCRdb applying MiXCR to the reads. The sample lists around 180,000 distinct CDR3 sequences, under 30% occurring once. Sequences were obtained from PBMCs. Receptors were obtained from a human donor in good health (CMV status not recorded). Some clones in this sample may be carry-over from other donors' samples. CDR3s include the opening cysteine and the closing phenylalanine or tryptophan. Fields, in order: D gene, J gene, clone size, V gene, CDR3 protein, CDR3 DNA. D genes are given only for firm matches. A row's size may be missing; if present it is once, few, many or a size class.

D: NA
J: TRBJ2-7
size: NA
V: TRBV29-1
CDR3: CSVEEGYEQYF
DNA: TGCAGCGTTGAGGAGGGTTACGAGCAGTACTTC

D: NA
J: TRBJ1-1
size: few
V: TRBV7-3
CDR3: CASSLRDLAEAFF
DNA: TGTGCCAGCAGCTTAAGGGACCTCGCTGAAGCTTTCTTT

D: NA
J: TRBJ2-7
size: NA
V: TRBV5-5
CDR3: CASSYSAGFPYEQYF
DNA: TGTGCCAGCAGCTATAGTGCAGGTTTCCCCTACGAGCAGTACTTC

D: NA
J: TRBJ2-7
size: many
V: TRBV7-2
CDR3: CASSEGGARREQYF
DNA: TGTGCCAGCAGCGAGGGGGGAGCCCGACGGGAGCAGTACTTC

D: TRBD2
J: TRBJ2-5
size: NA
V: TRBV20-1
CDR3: CSALGLAVETQYF
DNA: TGCAGTGCGCTCGGACTAGCGGTCGAGACCCAGTACTTC

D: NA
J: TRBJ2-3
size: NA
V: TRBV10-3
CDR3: CAISVTVTDTQYF
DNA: TGTGCCATCAGTGTGACAGTCACAGATACGCAGTATTTT

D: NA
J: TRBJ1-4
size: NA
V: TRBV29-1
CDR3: CSVESREKLFF
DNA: TGCAGCGTTGAAAGCCGGGAAAAACTGTTTTTT

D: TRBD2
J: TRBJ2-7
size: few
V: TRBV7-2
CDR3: CASSLVGGLSGSYYEQYF
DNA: TGTGCCAGCAGCTTAGTTGGTGGCCTTAGCGGGTCCTACTACGAGCAGTACTTC

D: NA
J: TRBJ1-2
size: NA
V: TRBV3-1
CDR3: CASSQDRAERGGYTF
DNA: TGTGCCAGCAGCCAAGATCGCGCGGAGCGGGGAGGCTACACCTTC

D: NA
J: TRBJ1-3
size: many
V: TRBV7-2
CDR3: CASGGSGNTIYF
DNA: TGTGCCAGCGGGGGGTCTGGAAACACCATATATTTT

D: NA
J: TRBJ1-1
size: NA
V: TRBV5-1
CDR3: CASSLGPGTNTEAFF
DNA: TGCGCCAGCAGCTTGGGACCGGGGACGAACACTGAAGCTTTCTTT

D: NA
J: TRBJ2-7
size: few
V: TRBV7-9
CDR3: CASSFGLGNYEQYF
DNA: TGTGCCAGCAGTTTTGGACTGGGGAACTACGAGCAGTACTTC

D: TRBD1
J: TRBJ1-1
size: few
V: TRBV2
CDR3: CASRAGRQGIEAFF
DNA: TGTGCCAGCAGAGCAGGGAGACAGGGGATTGAAGCTTTCTTT

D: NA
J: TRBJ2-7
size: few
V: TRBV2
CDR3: CASSRDVRSYEQYF
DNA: TGTGCCAGCAGCCGGGACGTTCGCTCCTACGAGCAGTACTTC

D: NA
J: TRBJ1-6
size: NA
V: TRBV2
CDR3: CASSESAGAGNSPLHF
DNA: TGTGCCAGCAGTGAAAGTGCAGGGGCGGGTAATTCACCCCTCCACTTT

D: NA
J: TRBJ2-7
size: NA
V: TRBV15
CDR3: CATSRAGDYEQYF
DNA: TGTGCCACCAGCAGAGCAGGGGACTACGAGCAGTACTTC

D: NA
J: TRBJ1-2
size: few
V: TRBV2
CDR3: CASSEAMGGGNGYTF
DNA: TGTGCCAGCAGTGAAGCAATGGGGGGCGGCAATGGCTACACCTTC

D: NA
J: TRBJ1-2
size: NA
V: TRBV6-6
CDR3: CASSGTGRDYGYTF
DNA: TGTGCCAGCAGCGGAACAGGGAGGGACTATGGCTACACCTTC

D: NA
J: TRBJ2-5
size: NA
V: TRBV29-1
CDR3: CSVGQGQETQYF
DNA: TGCAGCGTTGGGCAGGGCCAAGAGACCCAGTACTTC

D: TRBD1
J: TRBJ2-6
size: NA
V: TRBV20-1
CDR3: CATHDRGRPDGAGANVLTF
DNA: TGCGCCACTCACGACAGGGGGCGCCCCGACGGCGCTGGGGCCAACGTCCTGACTTTC

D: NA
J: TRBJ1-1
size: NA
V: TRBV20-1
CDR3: CSARAAAKDTEAFF
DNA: TGCAGTGCTAGGGCGGCCGCGAAAGATACGGAAGCTTTCTTT

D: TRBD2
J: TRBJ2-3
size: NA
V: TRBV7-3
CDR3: CASSPSGGPDTQYF
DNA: TGTGCCAGCAGCCCGAGCGGGGGCCCAGATACGCAGTATTTT

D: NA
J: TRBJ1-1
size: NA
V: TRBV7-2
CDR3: CASSLRSTGAAFF
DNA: TGTGCCAGCAGCTTAAGAAGTACCGGGGCGGCTTTCTTT

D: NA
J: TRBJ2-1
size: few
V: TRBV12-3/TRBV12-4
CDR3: CASSPGLTNEQFF
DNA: TGTGCCAGCAGCCCGGGACTCACCAATGAGCAGTTCTTC

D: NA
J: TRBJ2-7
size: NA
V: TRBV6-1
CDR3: CASRMSPSGDSYERYF
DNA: TGTGCCAGCAGGATGTCTCCCTCGGGGGATAGCTACGAGCGGTACTTC

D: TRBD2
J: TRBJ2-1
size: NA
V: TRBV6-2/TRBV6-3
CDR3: CASSPSGTGYNEQFF
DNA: TGTGCCAGCAGCCCTAGCGGGACGGGCTACAATGAGCAGTTCTTC

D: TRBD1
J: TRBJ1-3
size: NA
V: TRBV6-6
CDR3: CASSGRQGTSRNTIYF
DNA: TGTGCCAGCAGTGGTCGACAGGGGACGAGCCGTAACACCATATATTTT

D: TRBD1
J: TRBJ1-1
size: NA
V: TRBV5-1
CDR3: CASSLEGPGQGNTEAFF
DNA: TGCGCCAGCAGCTTGGAGGGCCCGGGACAGGGTAACACTGAAGCTTTCTTT

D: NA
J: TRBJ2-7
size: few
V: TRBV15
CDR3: CATSRRRALGTYEQYF
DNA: TGTGCCACCAGCAGACGCCGGGCCTTGGGGACCTACGAGCAGTACTTC

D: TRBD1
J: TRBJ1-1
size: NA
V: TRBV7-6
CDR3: CASSPWTGRSTEAFF
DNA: TGTGCCAGCAGCCCTTGGACAGGGAGGAGCACTGAAGCTTTCTTT

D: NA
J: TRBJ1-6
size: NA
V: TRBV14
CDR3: CASIQDRWGFNSPLHF
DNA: TGTGCCAGCATCCAAGATCGATGGGGCTTTAATTCACCCCTCCACTTT

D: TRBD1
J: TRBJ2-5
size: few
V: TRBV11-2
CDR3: CASSSTGQGQETQYF
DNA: TGTGCCAGCAGCTCGACGGGACAGGGGCAAGAGACCCAGTACTTC

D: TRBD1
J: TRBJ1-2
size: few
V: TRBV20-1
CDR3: CSASGTESYTF
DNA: TGCAGTGCTAGTGGGACAGAGAGCTACACCTTC

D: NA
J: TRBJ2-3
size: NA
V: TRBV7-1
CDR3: CASSQVGHPGWHTDTQYF
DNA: TGTGCCAGCAGCCAGGTGGGGCACCCCGGATGGCACACAGATACGCAGTATTTT

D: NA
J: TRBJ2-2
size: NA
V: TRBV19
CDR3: CASSPTWGNTGELFF
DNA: TGTGCCAGTAGTCCGACATGGGGCAACACCGGGGAGCTGTTTTTT

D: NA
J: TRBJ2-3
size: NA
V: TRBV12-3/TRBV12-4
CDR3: CASSPRAGADTQYF
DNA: TGTGCCAGCAGTCCTAGGGCCGGGGCAGATACGCAGTATTTT

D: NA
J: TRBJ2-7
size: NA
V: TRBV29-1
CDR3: CSVEVGSGGTYF
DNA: TGCAGCGTTGAGGTCGGGTCTGGAGGAACGTACTTC

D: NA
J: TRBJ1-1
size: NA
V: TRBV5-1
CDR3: CASSLKKTGMGGTEAFF
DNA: TGCGCCAGCAGCTTGAAAAAAACAGGGATGGGGGGCACTGAAGCTTTCTTT

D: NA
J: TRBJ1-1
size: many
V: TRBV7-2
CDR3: CASSPQGSGTEAFF
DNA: TGTGCCAGCAGCCCGCAGGGATCGGGCACTGAAGCTTTCTTT

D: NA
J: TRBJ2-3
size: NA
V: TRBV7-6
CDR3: CASSRGGGIQDTQYF
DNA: TGTGCCAGCAGCCGAGGTGGAGGGATTCAAGATACGCAGTATTTT

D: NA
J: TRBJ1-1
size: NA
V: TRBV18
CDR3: CASSPQADSTEAFF
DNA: TGTGCCAGCTCACCACAGGCAGATTCCACTGAAGCTTTCTTT

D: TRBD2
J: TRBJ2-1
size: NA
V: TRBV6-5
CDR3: CASSYPSGLEVDEQFF
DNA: TGTGCCAGCAGTTACCCATCGGGACTAGAGGTGGATGAGCAGTTCTTC

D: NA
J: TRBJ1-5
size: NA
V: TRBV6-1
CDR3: CASSDGRFSNQPQHF
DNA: TGTGCCAGCAGTGATGGCAGGTTTAGCAATCAGCCCCAGCATTTT

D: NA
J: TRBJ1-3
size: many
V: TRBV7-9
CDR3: CASSPGSGAAGNTIYF
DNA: TGTGCCAGCAGCCCGGGTAGCGGTGCCGCTGGAAACACCATATATTTT

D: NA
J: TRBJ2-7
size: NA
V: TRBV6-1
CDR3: CASSPTITSSYEQYF
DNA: TGTGCCAGCAGTCCCACCATTACGAGCTCCTACGAGCAGTACTTC

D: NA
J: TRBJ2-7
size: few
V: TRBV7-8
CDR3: CASSLARINYEQYF
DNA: TGTGCCAGCAGCTTAGCCCGGATAAACTACGAGCAGTACTTC

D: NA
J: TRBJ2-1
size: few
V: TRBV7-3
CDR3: CASSSSESGYEQFF
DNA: TGTGCCAGCAGCTCCTCCGAGTCGGGATATGAGCAGTTCTTC

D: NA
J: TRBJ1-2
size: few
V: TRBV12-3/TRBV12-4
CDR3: CASTLGGRGYTF
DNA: TGTGCCAGCACCTTGGGGGGACGGGGCTACACCTTC

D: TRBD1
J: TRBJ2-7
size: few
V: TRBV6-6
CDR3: CASSPDRFAPTISGYEQYF
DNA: TGTGCCAGCAGCCCGGACAGGTTCGCACCCACTATTTCGGGCTACGAGCAGTACTTC

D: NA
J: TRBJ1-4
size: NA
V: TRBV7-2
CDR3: CASSLGEQEKLFF
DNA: TGTGCCAGCAGCTTAGGGGAACAGGAAAAACTGTTTTTT

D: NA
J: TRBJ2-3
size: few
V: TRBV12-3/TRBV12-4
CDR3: CASSLTFGDTQYF
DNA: TGTGCCAGCAGTTTGACCTTTGGGGATACGCAGTATTTT